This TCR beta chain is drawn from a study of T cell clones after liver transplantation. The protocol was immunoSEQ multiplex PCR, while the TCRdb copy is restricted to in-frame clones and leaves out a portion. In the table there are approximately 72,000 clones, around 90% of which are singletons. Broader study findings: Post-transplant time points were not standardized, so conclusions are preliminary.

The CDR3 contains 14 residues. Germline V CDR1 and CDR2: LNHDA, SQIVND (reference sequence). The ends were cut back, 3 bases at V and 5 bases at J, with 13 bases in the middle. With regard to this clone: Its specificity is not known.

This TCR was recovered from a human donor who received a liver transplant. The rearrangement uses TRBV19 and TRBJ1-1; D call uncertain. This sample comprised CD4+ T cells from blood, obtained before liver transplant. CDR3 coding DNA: TGTGCCAGTAGTATTTCTGGGCGGGGAACTGAAGCTTTCTTT. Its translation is CASSISGRGTEAFF.